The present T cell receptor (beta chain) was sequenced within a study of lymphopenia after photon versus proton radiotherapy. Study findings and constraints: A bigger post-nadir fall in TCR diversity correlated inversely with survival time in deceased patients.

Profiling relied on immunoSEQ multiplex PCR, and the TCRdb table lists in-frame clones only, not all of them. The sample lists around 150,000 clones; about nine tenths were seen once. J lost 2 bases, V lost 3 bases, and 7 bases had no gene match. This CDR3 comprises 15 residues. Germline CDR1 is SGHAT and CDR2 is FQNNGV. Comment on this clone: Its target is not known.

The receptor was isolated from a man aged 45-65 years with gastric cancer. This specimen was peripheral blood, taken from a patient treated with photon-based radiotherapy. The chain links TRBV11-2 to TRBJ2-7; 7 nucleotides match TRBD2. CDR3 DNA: TGTGCCAGCAGCTTCTTAGCGGGCACAACCTACGAGCAGTACTTC. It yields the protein CASSFLAGTTYEQYF.